This T cell receptor (beta chain) was identified in a study of blood T cell repertoires in COVID-19. Background on the study: From T cells, B-cell-depleted T cells, or PBMCs came the material, which was cDNA or gDNA.

As to this clone: The same CDR3 is also encoded by other DNA sequences in this sample.

Only in-frame clones appear in the TCRdb table, and some are missing; sequencing was by immunoSEQ multiplex PCR. The table lists around 620,000 clones, approximately 90% of them singletons. This CDR3 comprises 14 residues. Trimming took 0 bases from V and 2 from J, leaving 5 bases between them. The V gene's germline CDR1 is SGHRS and CDR2 YFSETQ. The chain links TRBV5-1 to TRBJ1-4; D ambiguous. The TCR originated in a woman aged 18 to 35 with acute or convalescent COVID-19. The sequenced sample consisted of peripheral blood. CDR3 protein: CASSLGATNEKLFF. CDR3 DNA: TGCGCCAGCAGCTTGGGGGCGACTAATGAAAAACTGTTTTTT.